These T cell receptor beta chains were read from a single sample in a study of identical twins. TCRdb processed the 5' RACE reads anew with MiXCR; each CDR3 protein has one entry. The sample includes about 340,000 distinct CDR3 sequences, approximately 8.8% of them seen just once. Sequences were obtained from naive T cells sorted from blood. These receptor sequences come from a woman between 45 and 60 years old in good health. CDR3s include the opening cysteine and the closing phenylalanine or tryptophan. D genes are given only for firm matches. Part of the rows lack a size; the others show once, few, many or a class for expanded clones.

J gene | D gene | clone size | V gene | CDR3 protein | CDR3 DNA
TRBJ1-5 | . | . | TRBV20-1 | CGAGRPYQPQHF | TGCGGAGCCGGGAGACCTTATCAGCCCCAGCATTTT
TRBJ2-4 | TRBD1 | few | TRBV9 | CASSVGAGGANIQYF | TGTGCCAGCAGCGTAGGGGCAGGGGGCGCGAACATTCAGTACTTC
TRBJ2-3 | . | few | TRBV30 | CAWRALANTQYF | TGTGCCTGGAGGGCCCTAGCGAATACGCAGTATTTT
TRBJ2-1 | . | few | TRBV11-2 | CASRMTGGVLYNEQFF | TGTGCCAGCAGGATGACGGGCGGGGTCCTCTACAATGAGCAGTTCTTC
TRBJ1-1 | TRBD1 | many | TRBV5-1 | CASSRDRGNTEAFF | TGCGCCAGCAGCAGGGACAGGGGGAACACTGAAGCTTTCTTT
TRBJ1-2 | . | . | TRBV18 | CASSPSRGYGYTF | TGTGCCAGCTCACCATCCAGGGGCTATGGCTACACCTTC
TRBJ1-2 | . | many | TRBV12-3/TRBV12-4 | CASSFSQVYGYTF | TGTGCCAGCAGTTTCAGTCAGGTGTATGGCTACACCTTC
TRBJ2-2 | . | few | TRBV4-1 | CASSPREINTGELFF | TGCGCCAGCAGTCCTCGGGAAATTAACACCGGGGAGCTGTTTTTT
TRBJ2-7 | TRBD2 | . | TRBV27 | CASSFGAGGDSYEQYF | TGTGCCAGCAGTTTCGGGGCGGGAGGTGATTCCTACGAGCAGTACTTC
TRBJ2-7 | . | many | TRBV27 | CASRTTSPYEQYF | TGTGCCAGCAGAACTACTAGCCCATACGAGCAGTACTTC
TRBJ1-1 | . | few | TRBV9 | CASSVVGPEAFF | TGTGCCAGCAGCGTAGTTGGGCCAGAAGCTTTCTTT
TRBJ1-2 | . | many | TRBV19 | CASSIVTGANYGYTF | TGTGCCAGTAGTATTGTGACGGGAGCTAACTATGGCTACACCTTC
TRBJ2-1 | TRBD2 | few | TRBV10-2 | CASRGDYYNEQFF | TGCGCCAGCAGGGGGGACTACTACAATGAGCAGTTCTTC
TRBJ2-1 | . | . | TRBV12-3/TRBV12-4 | CASRRLDSYNEQFF | TGTGCCAGCAGAAGACTAGATTCCTACAATGAGCAGTTCTTC
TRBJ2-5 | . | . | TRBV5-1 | CASSLEGGQETQYF | TGCGCCAGCAGCTTGGAGGGGGGACAAGAGACCCAGTACTTC
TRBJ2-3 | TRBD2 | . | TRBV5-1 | CASRTSRASTDTQYF | TGCGCCAGCAGGACTAGCAGAGCTAGCACAGATACGCAGTATTTT
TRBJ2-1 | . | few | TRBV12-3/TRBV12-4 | CASLGISHEQFF | TGTGCCAGCCTAGGAATAAGTCATGAGCAGTTCTTC
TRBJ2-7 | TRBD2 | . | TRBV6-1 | CASSFRGPSGRRINEQYF | TGTGCCAGCAGTTTTCGAGGGCCCAGCGGGAGAAGAATAAACGAGCAGTACTTC